This TCR beta chain is drawn from a study of technical replicates of blood from a handful of donors. CDR1 MNHNY and CDR2 SVGAGI come from the germline V gene (reference sequence). The V end lost 2 bases, the J end lost 7 bases, and 8 bases lay between the germline ends. The CDR3 is 12 residues long. Clones were read by immunoSEQ multiplex PCR, and TCRdb kept only the in-frame ones, dropping some. The repertoire holds 90,000 to 100,000 clones, with almost 97% as singletons. The source is a human donor in good health. The chain couples TRBV6-6 to TRBJ2-5; perhaps TRBD1 as D (5 bases). Material: T cells isolated from PBMCs. The CDR3 sequence is CASSYGAGTQYF. CDR3 DNA: TGTGCCAGCAGTTACGGGGCTGGGACCCAGTACTTC.